The 11 T cell receptor beta chains reported below all come from one sample, sequenced in a study of T cell repertoires in cytomegalovirus infection. Their specific antigens are unknown. One entry per CDR3 protein, called by TCRdb with MiXCR from the reads. This sample has about a million distinct CDR3 sequences, with 25% to 40% found just once. The specimen comprised cultured CD8+ T cells from PBMCs, sampled from culture after CMV antigen stimulation. The receptors were sampled from a human donor in good health (CMV status not recorded). Some clones in this sample may be carry-over from other donors' samples.

This clonotype was picked up a small number of times. The J gene is TRBJ1-2, the V gene TRBV7-6; TRBD1 might be the D (5 bases). V was trimmed by 3 bases and J by 4 bases, leaving 12 bases between them. The CDR3 consists of 14 residues. Looked up from germline, CDR1 is SGHVS and CDR2 is FNYEAQ. The DNA for the CDR3 is TGTGCCAGCAGCTTTTATCAGGGTCCCTATGGCTACACCTTC. It codes for CASSFYQGPYGYTF.

The rearrangement links TRBV6-5 to TRBJ2-7; 8 bases agree with TRBD2. The CDR3 is 15 residues long. Germline loops: CDR1 MNHEY, CDR2 SVGAGI. V was clipped by 5 bases and J by 5 bases; unmatched bases: 11. This CDR3 is CASSPRGGGRDEQYV. DNA of the CDR3: TGTGCCAGCAGTCCCCGGGGGGGAGGACGGGACGAGCAGTACGTC.

Concerning this clonotype itself: A read error is possible here, since a much larger clone lies one base away. The J gene is TRBJ2-7, the V gene TRBV12-3 or TRBV12-4, with TRBD1 matching 8 bases. V gave up 3 bases and J gave up 4 bases; unmatched junction bases: 17. The CDR3 covers 18 residues. CDR3: CASSFRLILGQAKYEQYF. CDR3 bases: TGTGCCAGCAGTTTTCGCCTCATCCTGGGACAGGCGAAATACGAGCAGTACTTC.

V and J are TRBV6-5 and TRBJ2-1; possibly TRBD2 for D (8 bases). V shed 4 bases and J shed 4 bases, with 14 bases lying between them. CDR1 is MNHEY and CDR2 is SVGAGI in the germline V gene. The CDR3 runs 15 residues. Here the CDR3 DNA reads TGTGCCAGCAGTTGCGGGGGGACAGCTTACAATGAGCAGTTCTTC. Translating it yields CASSCGGTAYNEQFF.

This clonotype has only one observation. This could be a read error, since a much larger clone is one nucleotide away. The CDR3 loop reads CASSQTGLVGGRSYNEQFF. Written as DNA, the CDR3 is TGTGCCAGCAGCCAAACGGGACTAGTGGGGGGTAGGTCCTACAATGAGCAGTTCTTC. The chain combines TRBV7-2 with TRBJ2-1; 8 positions agree with TRBD2. The CDR3 totals 19 residues. V gave up 5 bases and J gave up 1 base; unmatched junction bases: 16. Germline V CDR1 and CDR2: SGHTA, FQGNSA.

This clonotype was counted at least ten times. The V call is TRBV12-3 or TRBV12-4, the J call TRBJ2-6; no reliable D call. The CDR3 runs to 15 residues. The V gene lost 3 bases and the J gene lost 0 bases, with 6 bases spanning the gap. DNA for the CDR3: TGTGCCAGCAGTTTCAGCCTCTCTGGGGCCAACGTCCTGACTTTC. Its translation: CASSFSLSGANVLTF.

Many counts were recorded for this clonotype. The chain links TRBV7-6 to TRBJ2-2, with D unresolved. This CDR3 comprises 17 residues. V was pared by 0 bases and J by 8 bases, with 19 bases between. Germline V gene sequence: CDR1 SGHVS, CDR2 FNYEAQ. Here the CDR3 DNA reads TGTGCCAGCAGCTTAGCCGGCCCCGGGTCCTTCCAGGGGGAGCTGTTTTTT. Translated, it gives CASSLAGPGSFQGELFF. Full variable domain (remainder filled in from reference TRBV7-6 and TRBJ2-2): GAGVSQSPRYKVTKRGQDVALRCDPISGHVSLYWYRQALGQGPEFLTYFNYEAQQDKSGLPNDRFSAERPEGSISTLTIQRTEQRDSAMYRCASSLAGPGSFQGELFFGEGSRLTVL.

This clonotype was counted once. This sequence joins TRBV6-1 and TRBJ2-5, with a weak D call TRBD2 (6 bases). CDR3 size: 15 residues. V lost 1 base and J lost 1, with 10 bases in between. Germline CDR1 reads MNHNS; CDR2 reads SASEGT. The CDR3 reads CASSEVAAVQETQYF. The DNA of the CDR3 is TGTGCCAGCAGTGAAGTAGCGGCAGTCCAAGAGACCCAGTACTTC.

In this sample, this clonotype turned up many times. The V gene is TRBV7-2, the J gene TRBJ1-1, with 8 bases identical to TRBD1. CDR1 is SGHTA and CDR2 is FQGNSA in the germline V gene. The CDR3 runs to 13 residues. The ends lost 6 bases at V and 4 bases at J; junction bases unmatched: 4. Here the CDR3 DNA reads TGTGCCAGCAGGAGAACAGGGGGCACTGAAGCTTTCTTT. Translated: CASRRTGGTEAFF.

The chain uses TRBV6-1 and TRBJ2-7, with D uncertain. V was pared by 8 bases and J by 2 bases, with 19 bases between. The CDR3 contains 15 residues. Germline V CDR1 and CDR2: MNHNS, SASEGT. CDR3 region: CASSIRPPDTYEQYV. CDR3 bases: TGTGCCAGCTCCATTAGGCCCCCCGACACCTACGAGCAGTACGTC.

This clonotype came up a few times. The gene calls are TRBV7-9 and TRBJ2-7; possibly TRBD2 for D (7 bases). Germline V gives CDR1 SEHNR, CDR2 FQNEAQ (reference sequence). The V and J ends lost 4 bases and 0 bases respectively, with 19 bases between them. This CDR3 is built from 17 residues. The CDR3 region has the DNA TGTGCCAGCAGCTCCCCCCCCGGGGGGCAAGCCTCCTACGAGCAGTACGTC. It specifies CASSSPPGGQASYEQYV.